This is a list of T cell receptor beta chains from one sample in a study of cytomegalovirus exposure and HLA in healthy donors. TCRdb's table, derived via immunoSEQ multiplex PCR, lists solely in-frame clones and lacks some. The repertoire has roughly 140,000 clones, 64% of them found once; the top ten carry 2.5% to 3.5%. Sequenced input: PBMCs. The receptors originated from a woman aged 25 to 39 in good health and CMV-seropositive. CDR3s leave out the opening cysteine and the closing phenylalanine or tryptophan. The size entry is marked missing in some rows and otherwise reads once, few, many or a size class.

j_gene	abundance	v_gene	CDR3aa
TRBJ1-1	.	TRBV5-3	ARSLGGIAEAF
TRBJ2-1	.	TRBV6-1	ATLRLAGPNEQF
TRBJ1-1	.	TRBV7-3	ASSLFRASEAF
TRBJ2-2	.	TRBV11-2	ASSSRVSTGELF
TRBJ2-7	few	TRBV21-1	ASSKCGCYEQY
TRBJ1-1	.	TRBV10-3	AIRGVETGGTEAF
TRBJ2-1	few	TRBV4-1	ASSPTEGGPHEQF
TRBJ2-7	.	TRBV19	ASSRRAVPSYEQY
TRBJ2-3	.	TRBV2	ASTLDRETDTQY
TRBJ2-7	.	TRBV11-2	ASSLEIRLGQTSYEQY
TRBJ2-2	.	TRBV6-4	ASGRLASTGELF
TRBJ1-2	few	TRBV30	AWATTGGYGYT
TRBJ1-1	few	TRBV5-1	ASSEGGGNTEAF
TRBJ1-1	.	TRBV6-6	ASSYSNQGATAEAF
TRBJ1-2	.	TRBV4-2	ASSRESWGQGYGYT
TRBJ1-1	.	TRBV7-8	ASSPKGETAEAF
TRBJ2-1	few	TRBV7-9	ASSFPPGQESSYNEQF
TRBJ1-2	.	TRBV19	ASRTDYGYT
TRBJ2-2	.	TRBV2	ATKGGGSGTGELF
TRBJ2-7	few	TRBV4-1	ASSQRQGAYEQY
TRBJ2-7	.	TRBV2	ASRDRSSYEQY
TRBJ1-2	.	TRBV25-1	ASKDRGLYGYT
TRBJ2-7	.	TRBV27	ASSLGLPGDGYEQY
TRBJ1-3	.	TRBV4-2	ASSQDFSSSGNTIY
TRBJ2-2	.	TRBV10-3	AISLGAGDAGELF
TRBJ1-2	few	TRBV10-3	AIRTGGSGGYT
TRBJ1-3	.	TRBV19	ASSIETGPGNTIY
TRBJ2-3	.	TRBV6-6	ASKIGPTSTDTQY